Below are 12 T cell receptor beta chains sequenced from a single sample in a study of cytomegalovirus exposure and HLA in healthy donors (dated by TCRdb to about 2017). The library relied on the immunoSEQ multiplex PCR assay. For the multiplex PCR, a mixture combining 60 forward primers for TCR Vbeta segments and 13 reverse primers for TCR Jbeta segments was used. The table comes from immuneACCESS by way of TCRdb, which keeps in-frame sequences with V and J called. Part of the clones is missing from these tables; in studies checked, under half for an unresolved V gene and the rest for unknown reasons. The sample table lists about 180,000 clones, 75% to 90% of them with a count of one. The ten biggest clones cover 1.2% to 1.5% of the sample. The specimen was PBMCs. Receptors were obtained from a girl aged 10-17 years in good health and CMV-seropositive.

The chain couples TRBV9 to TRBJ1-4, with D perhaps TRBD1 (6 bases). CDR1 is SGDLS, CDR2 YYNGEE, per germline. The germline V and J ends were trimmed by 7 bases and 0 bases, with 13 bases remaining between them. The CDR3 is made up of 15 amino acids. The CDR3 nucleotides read TGTGCCAGCGGGGTGGGACAATCAACTAATGAAAAACTGTTTTTT. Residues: CASGVGQSTNEKLFF.

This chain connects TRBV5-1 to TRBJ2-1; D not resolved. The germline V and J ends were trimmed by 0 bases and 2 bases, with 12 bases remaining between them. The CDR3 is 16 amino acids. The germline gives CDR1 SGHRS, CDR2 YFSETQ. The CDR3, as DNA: TGCGCCAGCAGCTTGGAAGCGTACCTAGCCTACAATGAGCAGTTCTTC. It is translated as CASSLEAYLAYNEQFF.

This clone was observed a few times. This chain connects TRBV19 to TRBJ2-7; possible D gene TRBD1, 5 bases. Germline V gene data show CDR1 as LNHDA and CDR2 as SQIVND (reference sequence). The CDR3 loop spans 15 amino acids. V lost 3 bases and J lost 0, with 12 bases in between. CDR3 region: CASSIGHPSSYEQYF. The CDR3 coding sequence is TGTGCCAGTAGTATCGGACATCCGAGCTCCTACGAGCAGTACTTC.

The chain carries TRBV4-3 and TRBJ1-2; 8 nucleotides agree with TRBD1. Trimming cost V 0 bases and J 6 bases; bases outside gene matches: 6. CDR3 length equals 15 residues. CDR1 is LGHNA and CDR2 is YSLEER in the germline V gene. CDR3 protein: CASSQEWWTGNGYTF. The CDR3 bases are TGCGCCAGCAGCCAAGAATGGTGGACAGGGAATGGCTACACCTTC.

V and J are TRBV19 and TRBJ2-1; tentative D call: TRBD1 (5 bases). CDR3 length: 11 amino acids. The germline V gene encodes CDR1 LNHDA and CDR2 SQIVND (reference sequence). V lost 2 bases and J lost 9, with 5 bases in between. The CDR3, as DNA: TGTGCCAGTAGTATAAGGGGTGAGCAGTTCTTC. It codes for CASSIRGEQFF.

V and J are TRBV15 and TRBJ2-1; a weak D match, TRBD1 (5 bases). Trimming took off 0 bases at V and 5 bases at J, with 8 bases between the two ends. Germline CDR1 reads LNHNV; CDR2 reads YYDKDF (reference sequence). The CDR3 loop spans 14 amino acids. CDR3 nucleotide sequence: TGTGCCACCAGCAGAGACAGGGCCCACAATGAGCAGTTCTTC. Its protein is CATSRDRAHNEQFF.

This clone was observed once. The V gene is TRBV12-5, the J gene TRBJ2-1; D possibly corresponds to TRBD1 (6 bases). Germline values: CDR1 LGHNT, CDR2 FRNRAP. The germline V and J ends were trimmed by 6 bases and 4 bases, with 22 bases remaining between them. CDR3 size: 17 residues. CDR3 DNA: TGTGCTAGTGGCACCGGTGGCTCCGGGACACTTTACAATGAGCAGTTCTTC. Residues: CASGTGGSGTLYNEQFF.

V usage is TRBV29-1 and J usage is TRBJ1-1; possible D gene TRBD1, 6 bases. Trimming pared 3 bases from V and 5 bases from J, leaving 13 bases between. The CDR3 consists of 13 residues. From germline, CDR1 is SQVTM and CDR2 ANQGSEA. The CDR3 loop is CSVDLTGKTEAFF. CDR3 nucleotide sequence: TGCAGCGTTGACCTGACAGGAAAGACTGAAGCTTTCTTT.

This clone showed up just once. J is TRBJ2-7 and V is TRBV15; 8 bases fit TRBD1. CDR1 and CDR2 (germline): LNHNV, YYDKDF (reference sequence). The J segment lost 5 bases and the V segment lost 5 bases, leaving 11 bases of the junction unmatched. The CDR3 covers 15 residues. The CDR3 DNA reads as TGTGCCACCAGCCGTGACAGGGGAGGAGAGGACGAGCAGTACTTC. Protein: CATSRDRGGEDEQYF.

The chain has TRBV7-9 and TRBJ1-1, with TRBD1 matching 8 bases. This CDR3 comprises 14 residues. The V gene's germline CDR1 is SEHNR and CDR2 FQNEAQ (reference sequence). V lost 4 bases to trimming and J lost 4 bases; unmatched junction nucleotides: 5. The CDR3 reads CASSSQGAITEAFF. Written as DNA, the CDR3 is TGTGCCAGCAGCTCCCAGGGGGCGATCACTGAAGCTTTCTTT. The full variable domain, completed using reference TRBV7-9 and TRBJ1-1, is DTGVSQNPRHKITKRGQNVTFRCDPISEHNRLYWYRQTLGQGPEFLTYFQNEAQLEKSRLLSDRFSAERPKGSFSTLEIQRTEQGDSAMYLCASSSQGAITEAFFGQGTRLTVV.

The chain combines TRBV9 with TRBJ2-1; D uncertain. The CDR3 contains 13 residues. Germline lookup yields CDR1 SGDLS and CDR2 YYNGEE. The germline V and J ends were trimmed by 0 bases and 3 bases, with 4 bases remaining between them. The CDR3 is CASSVDGYNEQFF. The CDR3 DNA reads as TGTGCCAGCAGCGTAGACGGCTACAATGAGCAGTTCTTC.

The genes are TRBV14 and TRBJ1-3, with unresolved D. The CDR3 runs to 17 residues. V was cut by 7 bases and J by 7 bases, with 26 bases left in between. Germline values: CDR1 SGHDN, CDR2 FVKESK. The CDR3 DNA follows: TGTGCCAGCATAATGAGTGGGCAGGTAGGCTCGGGGAACACCATATATTTT. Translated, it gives CASIMSGQVGSGNTIYF.